Listed below are T cell receptor beta chains from one sample, sequenced in a study of brain metastases from non-small cell lung cancer. Method: immunoSEQ multiplex PCR; TCRdb's copy keeps in-frame clones and lacks some. This table has a few thousand clones, 80% to 90% appearing once. Material for sequencing was primary lung tumor tissue. These receptors originate from a donor aged 40 or older with non-small cell lung cancer. Each CDR3 is given with its conserved first and last residue. The D gene is left open where the match is weak. Clone size is shown for a subset of rows, as once, few, many or a class of expanded clone.

CAWNSGQVNNEQFF	TGTGCCTGGAATTCGGGACAGGTAAACAATGAGCAGTTCTTC	TRBJ2-1	TRBV30	14	TRBD1	NA
CASSQDVRGLDTEAFF	TGTGCCAGCAGCCAAGATGTGAGGGGGCTCGACACTGAAGCTTTCTTT	TRBJ1-1	TRBV3-1/TRBV3-2	16	TRBD1	NA
CASSLDAYNEQFF	TGCGCCAGCAGCTTGGACGCGTACAATGAGCAGTTCTTC	TRBJ2-1	TRBV5-1	13	NA	NA
CAISDADRPAEAFF	TGTGCCATCAGCGATGCCGATCGACCCGCTGAAGCTTTCTTT	TRBJ1-1	TRBV10-3	14	NA	NA
CASSVSSLNTEAFF	TGTGCCAGCAGCGTTTCCTCATTGAACACTGAAGCTTTCTTT	TRBJ1-1	TRBV9	14	NA	NA
CASSIGTDTQYF	TGTGCCAGTAGTATCGGGACCGATACGCAGTATTTT	TRBJ2-3	TRBV19	12	NA	NA
CASRIKRELGTDTQYF	TGTGCCAGCAGAATAAAGCGGGAGCTAGGCACAGATACGCAGTATTTT	TRBJ2-3	TRBV28	16	TRBD2	NA
CATGGLAVTGELFF	TGTGCCACCGGCGGACTAGCGGTCACCGGGGAGCTGTTTTTT	TRBJ2-2	TRBV10-3	14	TRBD2	NA
CASSQEELGTDTQYF	TGTGCCAGCAGCCAAGAAGAACTAGGCACAGATACGCAGTATTTT	TRBJ2-3	TRBV3-1/TRBV3-2	15	NA	once
CATSRDGTEETQYF	TGTGCCACCAGCAGAGACGGGACCGAAGAGACCCAGTACTTC	TRBJ2-5	TRBV15	14	NA	NA
CASSLTLTTYNEQFF	TGTGCCAGCAGTCTCACTCTGACAACTTACAATGAGCAGTTCTTC	TRBJ2-1	TRBV28	15	NA	NA
CASSPTGDDSPLHF	TGTGCCAGCAGCCCAACAGGGGACGATTCACCCCTCCACTTT	TRBJ1-6	TRBV7-6	14	TRBD1	NA
CASSLEAGGDLTYEQYF	TGTGCCAGCAGTTTAGAGGCGGGGGGGGATTTAACCTACGAGCAGTACTTC	TRBJ2-7	TRBV27	17	TRBD2	NA
CASSLFYGTSGSPGELFF	TGTGCCAGCAGCCTCTTCTACGGGACTAGCGGGAGCCCCGGGGAGCTGTTTTTT	TRBJ2-2	TRBV6-2/TRBV6-3	18	TRBD2	NA
CASIPDIDNQPQHF	TGTGCCAGCATCCCAGACATAGACAATCAGCCCCAGCATTTT	TRBJ1-5	TRBV2	14	NA	NA
CSVLPYITQGSDGYTF	TGCAGCGTCCTACCTTATATAACACAGGGGTCGGATGGCTACACCTTC	TRBJ1-2	TRBV29-1	16	TRBD1	NA
CASSLGKEQYF	TGTGCCAGCAGCTTGGGGAAGGAGCAGTACTTC	TRBJ2-7	TRBV5-6	11	NA	NA
CASTLHGESNQPQHF	TGTGCCAGTACCCTTCACGGGGAAAGCAATCAGCCCCAGCATTTT	TRBJ1-5	TRBV19	15	NA	NA
CASSVGGGLTSGNTIYF	TGTGCCAGCAGTGTTGGCGGGGGCTTGACGTCTGGAAACACCATATATTTT	TRBJ1-3	TRBV2	17	NA	NA
CASSPGTEFTGELFF	TGTGCCAGCAGTCCGGGGACAGAATTCACCGGGGAGCTGTTTTTT	TRBJ2-2	TRBV11-3	15	TRBD1	once
CASSMMGTSAYEQYF	TGTGCCAGTAGTATGATGGGCACCAGTGCCTACGAGCAGTACTTC	TRBJ2-7	TRBV19	15	NA	once
CASSQTSGSPDTQYF	TGTGCCAGCAGCCAAACTAGCGGGAGCCCAGATACGCAGTATTTT	TRBJ2-3	TRBV7-2	15	TRBD2	NA
CASSSTGAAYEQYF	TGTGCCAGCAGTTCGACAGGGGCGGCCTACGAGCAGTACTTC	TRBJ2-7	TRBV28	14	TRBD1	NA
CASSHRQGWSGNTIYF	TGTGCCAGCAGCCATCGACAGGGTTGGTCGGGAAACACCATATATTTT	TRBJ1-3	TRBV3-1/TRBV3-2	16	TRBD1	NA
CASSLRDRQPQAFF	TGTGCCAGTAGTCTCAGGGACAGGCAGCCACAAGCTTTCTTT	TRBJ1-1	TRBV19	14	TRBD1	NA
CASSLADRGGYTF	TGTGCCAGCAGTTTAGCCGACAGGGGCGGCTACACCTTC	TRBJ1-2	TRBV12-3/TRBV12-4	13	TRBD1	NA
CASSEWVGQGNYGYTF	TGTGCCAGCAGTGAATGGGTGGGACAGGGCAACTATGGCTACACCTTC	TRBJ1-2	TRBV6-1	16	TRBD1	once
CSGGEAGEGYEQYF	TGCAGCGGCGGAGAGGCGGGTGAAGGGTACGAGCAGTACTTC	TRBJ2-7	TRBV29-1	14	NA	NA
CASSARTGSADTQYF	TGTGCCAGCAGCGCTCGGACAGGGAGTGCAGATACGCAGTATTTT	TRBJ2-3	TRBV11-3	15	TRBD1	NA
CSASSGVETQYF	TGCAGTGCTAGTAGTGGGGTGGAGACCCAGTACTTC	TRBJ2-5	TRBV20-1	12	NA	NA
CASSSYYLDLNTGDEQFF	TGTGCCAGCAGTTCGTACTATTTGGACCTCAACACAGGGGATGAGCAGTTCTTC	TRBJ2-1	TRBV27	18	TRBD1	hyperexpanded
CSATENTEAFF	TGCAGTGCCACAGAGAACACTGAAGCTTTCTTT	TRBJ1-1	TRBV20-1	11	NA	few
CASSSERESQYF	TGTGCCAGCTCTTCTGAGCGGGAATCGCAGTATTTT	TRBJ2-3	TRBV18	12	TRBD2	NA
CASRLAGETQYF	TGTGCCAGTCGACTAGCGGGAGAGACCCAGTACTTC	TRBJ2-5	TRBV19	12	TRBD2	NA
CASSYMPGTGYESNQPQHF	TGTGCCAGCAGCTATATGCCCGGGACAGGGTATGAGAGCAATCAGCCCCAGCATTTT	TRBJ1-5	TRBV5-4	19	TRBD1	NA
CASSPDLSTGELFF	TGTGCCAGCAGCCCCGACTTGTCCACCGGGGAGCTGTTTTTT	TRBJ2-2	TRBV7-3	14	NA	NA
CATRTFRTGGGETQYF	TGTGCCACCAGGACCTTTCGGACAGGGGGCGGAGAGACCCAGTACTTC	TRBJ2-5	TRBV24-1	16	TRBD1	NA
CASSLGQSVEQFF	TGTGCCAGCAGCTTAGGTCAATCGGTTGAGCAGTTCTTC	TRBJ2-1	TRBV7-2	13	NA	NA
CASSLALGGRNEQFF	TGTGCCAGCAGCTTAGCGCTCGGCGGGAGAAATGAGCAGTTCTTC	TRBJ2-1	TRBV7-2	15	TRBD2	NA
CASSYPSGRAVSYEQYF	TGTGCCAGCAGTTATCCCTCCGGCAGGGCGGTATCCTACGAGCAGTACTTC	TRBJ2-7	TRBV6-2/TRBV6-3	17	NA	NA
CASSPGTGQPQHF	TGTGCCAGCAGCCCCGGGACCGGCCAGCCCCAGCATTTT	TRBJ1-5	TRBV5-1	13	NA	NA
CASSIDGQETQYF	TGTGCCAGTAGTATTGACGGCCAAGAGACCCAGTACTTC	TRBJ2-5	TRBV19	13	NA	NA
CASNQGIQYF	TGTGCCAGCAATCAGGGAATACAGTACTTC	TRBJ2-7	TRBV2	10	NA	large
CASSYPRTAPNTGELFF	TGTGCCAGCAGCTACCCGAGGACGGCCCCGAACACCGGGGAGCTGTTTTTT	TRBJ2-2	TRBV7-9	17	NA	NA
CASSQDLGWYEQYF	TGTGCCAGCAGCCAAGATCTCGGGTGGTACGAGCAGTACTTC	TRBJ2-7	TRBV4-2	14	NA	NA
CASSSGLRAYNEQFF	TGTGCCAGCAGCAGCGGTCTCCGGGCCTACAATGAGCAGTTCTTC	TRBJ2-1	TRBV27	15	NA	NA
CASSLFPRNTGELFF	TGTGCCAGCAGCTTATTTCCAAGGAACACCGGGGAGCTGTTTTTT	TRBJ2-2	TRBV7-9	15	NA	NA
CASGLAGGEQYF	TGTGCCAGTGGACTAGCGGGAGGCGAGCAGTACTTC	TRBJ2-7	TRBV3-1/TRBV3-2	12	TRBD2	NA
CASSFPGTRNEQFF	TGTGCCAGCAGCTTTCCCGGGACACGCAATGAGCAGTTCTTC	TRBJ2-1	TRBV5-6	14	NA	NA
CASSSGLITGELFF	TGTGCCAGCAGTTCGGGACTCATCACCGGGGAGCTGTTTTTT	TRBJ2-2	TRBV7-3	14	NA	NA
CASNLAGLINEKLFF	TGTGCCAGCAATCTGGCAGGGTTGATTAATGAAAAACTGTTTTTT	TRBJ1-4	TRBV6-5	15	NA	NA
CASSSPGQGDYEQYF	TGTGCCAGCAGCTCCCCGGGACAGGGTGATTACGAGCAGTACTTC	TRBJ2-7	TRBV5-4	15	TRBD1	large
CAISDQAGGSNEQFF	TGTGCCATCAGTGATCAAGCGGGAGGGTCGAATGAGCAGTTCTTC	TRBJ2-1	TRBV10-3	15	TRBD2	NA
CASSLNPPVTNEKLFF	TGTGCCAGCAGCTTAAACCCACCGGTAACTAATGAAAAACTGTTTTTT	TRBJ1-4	TRBV7-2	16	NA	NA